This is a list of T cell receptor beta chains from one sample in a study of CD8 T cells in ankylosing spondylitis. TCRdb passed the 5' RACE reads through MiXCR, listing each CDR3 protein once. The top ten hold 4% to 5.5% of the sample, which has about 250,000 distinct CDR3 sequences, roughly 32% seen once. Source material: blood, either unsorted or a sorted T cell fraction (not recorded which). Receptor source: a male donor with ankylosing spondylitis or in good health (not recorded which). Each CDR3 is given with its conserved first and last residue. The D gene is left open where the match is weak. Clone size is stated in some rows and not others, as once, few, many or a class when expanded.

J	V	D	size	CDR3	DNA
TRBJ2-6	TRBV7-6	.	few	CASSLHASGANVLTF	TGTGCCAGCAGCTTACACGCCTCTGGGGCCAACGTCCTGACTTTC
TRBJ2-3	TRBV20-1	TRBD1	few	CSARNRGHGDTQYF	TGCAGTGCTAGAAACAGGGGGCACGGAGATACGCAGTATTTT
TRBJ2-3	TRBV7-9	.	.	CASSLLSHPSDTQYF	TGTGCCAGCAGCTTACTGTCGCACCCCTCCGATACGCAGTATTTT
TRBJ2-7	TRBV27	.	.	CASMSASYEQYF	TGTGCCAGCATGTCGGCCTCCTACGAGCAGTACTTC
TRBJ2-3	TRBV29-1	TRBD2	few	CSVGRRGDTDTQYF	TGCAGCGTTGGGCGGCGGGGGGACACAGATACGCAGTATTTT
TRBJ2-3	TRBV20-1	.	.	CSARATRRDTQYF	TGCAGTGCTAGAGCCACCAGACGGGATACGCAGTATTTT
TRBJ2-3	TRBV29-1	TRBD2	.	CSTPDQRGGTDTQYF	TGCAGCACCCCTGACCAGCGGGGGGGCACAGATACGCAGTATTTT
TRBJ2-7	TRBV27	.	once	CASSRDGVLPYEQYF	TGTGCCAGCAGCCGGGACGGGGTGCTCCCCTACGAGCAGTACTTC
TRBJ1-5	TRBV20-1	.	few	CSAGTTEGGGNQPQHF	TGCAGTGCTGGAACGACTGAGGGGGGTGGCAATCAGCCCCAGCATTTT
TRBJ2-1	TRBV12-3/TRBV12-4	.	few	CASSLGGAEQFF	TGTGCCAGCAGTTTAGGAGGGGCCGAGCAGTTCTTC
TRBJ2-7	TRBV12-3/TRBV12-4	.	.	CASSLGSLSSYEQYF	TGTGCCAGCAGTTTAGGGTCATTGTCCTCCTACGAGCAGTACTTC
TRBJ2-5	TRBV5-6	TRBD1	.	CASSRIGGHQETQYF	TGTGCCAGCAGCCGCATAGGGGGCCACCAAGAGACCCAGTACTTC
TRBJ1-2	TRBV29-1	TRBD1	.	CSAGQGNQGYYGYTF	TGCAGCGCCGGACAGGGAAACCAAGGCTACTATGGCTACACCTTC
TRBJ1-5	TRBV28	TRBD1	.	CASTPGGGNQPQHF	TGTGCCAGCACCCCAGGGGGTGGCAATCAGCCCCAGCATTTT
TRBJ2-5	TRBV11-2	.	few	CASSLRGHGGTQYF	TGTGCCAGCAGCCTCCGCGGACACGGGGGGACCCAGTACTTC
TRBJ1-5	TRBV12-3/TRBV12-4	TRBD1	few	CASSLRDSPHQPQHF	TGTGCCAGCAGTTTACGGGACAGTCCACATCAGCCCCAGCATTTT
TRBJ1-2	TRBV5-8	.	.	CASSPPKAANYGYTF	TGTGCCAGCAGCCCCCCGAAGGCAGCTAACTATGGCTACACCTTC
TRBJ2-3	TRBV6-1	TRBD2	few	CASSPQTSGKGTDTQYF	TGTGCCAGCAGCCCACAGACTAGCGGGAAGGGCACAGATACGCAGTATTTT
TRBJ2-3	TRBV20-1	TRBD2	many	CSARKRGGWRTDTQYF	TGCAGTGCTCGTAAGCGGGGGGGTTGGCGCACAGATACGCAGTATTTT
TRBJ1-2	TRBV7-3	.	.	CASSLNPRAGYTF	TGTGCCAGCAGCTTAAACCCCAGGGCTGGCTACACCTTC
TRBJ2-7	TRBV28	.	.	CASGRRDLGYEQYF	TGTGCCAGCGGACGCCGGGACTTGGGCTACGAGCAGTACTTC
TRBJ2-7	TRBV25-1	TRBD1	.	CASRTGARPYEQYF	TGTGCCAGCAGGACAGGGGCGAGACCCTACGAGCAGTACTTC